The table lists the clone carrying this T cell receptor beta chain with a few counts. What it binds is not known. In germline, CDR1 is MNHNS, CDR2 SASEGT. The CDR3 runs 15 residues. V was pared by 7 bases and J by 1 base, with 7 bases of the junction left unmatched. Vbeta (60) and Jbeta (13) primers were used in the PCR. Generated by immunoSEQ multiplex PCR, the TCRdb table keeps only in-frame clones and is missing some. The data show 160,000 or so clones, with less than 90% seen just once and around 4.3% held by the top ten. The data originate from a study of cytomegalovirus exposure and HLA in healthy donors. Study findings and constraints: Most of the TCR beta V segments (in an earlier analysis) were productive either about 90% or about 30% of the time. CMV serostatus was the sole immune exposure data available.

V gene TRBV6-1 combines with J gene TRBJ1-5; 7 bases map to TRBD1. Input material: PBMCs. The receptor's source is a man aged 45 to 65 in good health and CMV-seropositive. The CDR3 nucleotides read TGTGCCAGCACCGATACAGGGGTAAGCAATCAGCCCCAGCATTTT. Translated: CASTDTGVSNQPQHF.